This entry lists 2 T cell receptor beta chains sequenced from one sample in a study of shared T cell receptors in the human thymus. Some clones are missing from TCRdb's copy, which holds only in-frame ones; the method was immunoSEQ multiplex PCR. The data hold approximately 760,000 clones, with approximately 85% observed a single time. The sample also formed part of further work on human thymus T cells.

The material sequenced was thymocytes. The receptor source for this set is a girl under two years old with a congenital heart defect.

This clone has a single count. This chain joins TRBV7-2 and TRBJ1-1; D is undetermined. The CDR3 covers 18 residues. V lost 6 bases and J 7 bases, leaving 30 bases between the germline ends. Germline-derived CDR1 and CDR2 are SGHTA and FQGNSA. The CDR3 region is CASSNNPRARWWACEAFF. The CDR3 nucleotides are TGTGCCAGCAGTAATAACCCGAGGGCGCGGTGGTGGGCTTGTGAAGCTTTCTTT.

This clone was detected only a few times. The chain joins TRBV5-1 to TRBJ1-1; 9 nucleotides align to TRBD1. This CDR3 comprises 18 residues. J gave up 0 bases and V 0 bases, and 9 bases lay outside the gene matches. CDR1 is SGHRS and CDR2 is YFSETQ in the germline V gene. The CDR3 coding sequence is TGCGCCAGCAGCTTGGCCAGATGGGACAGGGACATGAACACTGAAGCTTTCTTT. Its protein is CASSLARWDRDMNTEAFF. Variable domain in full (rest from reference TRBV5-1 and TRBJ1-1): KAGVTQTPRYLIKTRGQQVTLSCSPISGHRSVSWYQQTPGQGLQFLFEYFSETQRNKGNFPGRFSGRQFSNSRSEMNVSTLELGDSALYLCASSLARWDRDMNTEAFFGQGTRLTVV.